This T cell receptor beta chain originates from a study of radiation and T cells in renal cell carcinoma. Study observations and caveats: Without pretreatment biopsies, baseline tumor clonotype presence was undetermined. In blood, top tumor clones expanded by 2 weeks, shrinking by 4.

As for time point: blood 4 weeks post-SBRT, at nephrectomy. Indicated treatment: 15 Gy SBRT to primary tumor, nephrectomy 4 weeks later. Nephrectomy followed 15 Gy stereotactic body radiation by 4 weeks. Sequencing used immunoSEQ multiplex PCR; TCRdb keeps in-frame clones, though not all of them. Here the sample spans roughly 170,000 clones, about 87% being singletons. The ends were cut back, 1 base at V and 10 bases at J, with 13 bases in the middle. CDR3 size: 14 residues. Germline CDR1 and CDR2: KGHSH and LQKENI. Turning to this clone: Its antigen is as yet unknown.

This receptor was obtained from a woman in her fifties or sixties with renal cell carcinoma. The sequencing used blood, collected from a patient whose treatment included radiotherapy and nephrectomy. The chain carries TRBV18 and TRBJ1-4; D possibly corresponds to TRBD1 (6 bases). CDR3 region: CASSPQGVEGKLFF. CDR3 nucleotides: TGTGCCAGCTCACCACAGGGGGTAGAAGGAAAACTGTTTTTT.